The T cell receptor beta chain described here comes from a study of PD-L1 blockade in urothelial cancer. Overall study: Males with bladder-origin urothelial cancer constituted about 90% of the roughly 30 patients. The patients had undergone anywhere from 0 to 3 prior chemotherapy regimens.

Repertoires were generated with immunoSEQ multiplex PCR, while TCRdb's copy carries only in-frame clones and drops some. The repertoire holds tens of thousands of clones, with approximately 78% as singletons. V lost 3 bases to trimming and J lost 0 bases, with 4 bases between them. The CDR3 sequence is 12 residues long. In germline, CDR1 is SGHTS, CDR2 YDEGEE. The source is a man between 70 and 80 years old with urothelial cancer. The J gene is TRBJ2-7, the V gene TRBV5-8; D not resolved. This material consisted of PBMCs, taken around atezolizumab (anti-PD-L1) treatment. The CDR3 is CASSSSSYEQYF. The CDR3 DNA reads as TGTGCCAGCAGCTCTAGCTCCTACGAGCAGTACTTC.